These T cell receptor beta chains were read from a single sample in a study of T cells in Graves' hyperthyroidism and ophthalmopathy. TCRdb reanalysed the multiplex PCR reads using MiXCR and keeps one entry per CDR3 protein. The repertoire consists of tens of thousands of distinct CDR3 sequences, with 49% occurring once and the leading ten covering approximately 6.2%. The specimen was blood. Receptor source: a woman aged 50 to 60 with Graves' hyperthyroidism that later progressed to Graves' ophthalmopathy. The CDR3 runs from the conserved cysteine through the conserved F or W. A D gene is named only where the DNA matches it firmly. Only some rows state a clone size, as once, few, many or a class for expanded clones.

v_call: TRBV7-2
j_call: TRBJ1-6
d_call: -
clone_size: -
cdr3_aa: CASSLVASAYNSPLHF
cdr3_nt: TGTGCCAGCAGCTTAGTGGCTAGCGCCTATAATTCACCCCTCCACTTT

v_call: TRBV9
j_call: TRBJ1-2
d_call: -
clone_size: -
cdr3_aa: CASSVAPGAVYSSYGYTF
cdr3_nt: TGTGCCAGCAGCGTAGCACCTGGGGCGGTCTACAGTTCCTATGGCTACACCTTC

v_call: TRBV5-1
j_call: TRBJ1-4
d_call: -
clone_size: -
cdr3_aa: CASSVEGGEKLFF
cdr3_nt: TGCGCCAGCAGTGTTGAGGGGGGTGAAAAACTGTTTTTT

v_call: TRBV20-1
j_call: TRBJ1-6
d_call: TRBD1
clone_size: -
cdr3_aa: CSAPTRLRDRERSYNSPLHF
cdr3_nt: TGCAGTGCTCCTACAAGATTGCGGGACAGGGAGCGTTCCTATAATTCACCCCTCCACTTT

v_call: TRBV29-1
j_call: TRBJ2-7
d_call: TRBD1
clone_size: medium-sized
cdr3_aa: CSVDGAGGLSYEQYF
cdr3_nt: TGCAGCGTTGATGGGGCAGGGGGCCTCTCCTACGAGCAGTACTTC

v_call: TRBV30
j_call: TRBJ2-7
d_call: -
clone_size: many
cdr3_aa: CAWSVYQGYEQYF
cdr3_nt: TGTGCCTGGAGTGTTTACCAGGGCTACGAGCAGTACTTC

v_call: TRBV7-2
j_call: TRBJ2-7
d_call: TRBD2
clone_size: -
cdr3_aa: CASSSAGAGYEQYF
cdr3_nt: TGTGCCAGCAGTTCAGCGGGAGCGGGGTACGAGCAGTACTTC

v_call: TRBV20-1
j_call: TRBJ2-7
d_call: -
clone_size: -
cdr3_aa: CSAPRPGLTYEQYF
cdr3_nt: TGCAGTGCCCCAAGACCGGGACTGACCTACGAGCAGTACTTC

v_call: TRBV6-1
j_call: TRBJ2-1
d_call: -
clone_size: many
cdr3_aa: CASSGGTEGREQFF
cdr3_nt: TGTGCCAGCAGTGGCGGGACGGAGGGTAGGGAGCAGTTCTTC

v_call: TRBV5-6
j_call: TRBJ2-3
d_call: -
clone_size: -
cdr3_aa: CASSLWIAADTLYF
cdr3_nt: TGTGCCAGCAGCTTGTGGATAGCCGCAGATACGCTGTATTTT

v_call: TRBV9
j_call: TRBJ2-6
d_call: TRBD2
clone_size: many
cdr3_aa: CASSWAGVGGANVLTF
cdr3_nt: TGTGCCAGCAGCTGGGCGGGAGTCGGTGGGGCCAACGTCCTGACTTTC

v_call: TRBV20-1
j_call: TRBJ1-1
d_call: TRBD1
clone_size: -
cdr3_aa: CSARKTGGTMNTEAFF
cdr3_nt: TGCAGTGCTAGAAAAACAGGGGGGACTATGAACACTGAAGCTTTCTTT

v_call: TRBV20-1
j_call: TRBJ1-1
d_call: -
clone_size: -
cdr3_aa: CSARERTTRNTEAFF
cdr3_nt: TGCAGTGCTAGAGAAAGGACCACGAGGAACACTGAAGCTTTCTTT

v_call: TRBV9
j_call: TRBJ1-4
d_call: -
clone_size: many
cdr3_aa: CASSVDTNGEKLFF
cdr3_nt: TGTGCCAGCAGCGTCGACACAAATGGTGAAAAACTGTTTTTT

v_call: TRBV5-4
j_call: TRBJ2-6
d_call: TRBD1
clone_size: -
cdr3_aa: CASSLAGGGMNTEAF
cdr3_nt: TGTGCCAGCAGCTTAGCAGGGGGCGGGATGAACACTGAAGCTTTC

v_call: TRBV2
j_call: TRBJ2-1
d_call: TRBD2
clone_size: -
cdr3_aa: CAIPGTSGNNEQFF
cdr3_nt: TGTGCCATCCCGGGGACTAGCGGGAACAATGAGCAGTTCTTC

v_call: TRBV29-1
j_call: TRBJ2-7
d_call: TRBD2
clone_size: -
cdr3_aa: CSVVTSGTHEQYF
cdr3_nt: TGCAGCGTTGTAACTAGCGGGACGCACGAGCAGTACTTC

v_call: TRBV12-3/TRBV12-4
j_call: TRBJ1-3
d_call: -
clone_size: -
cdr3_aa: CASSPSGGSGNSIYF
cdr3_nt: TGTGCCAGCAGTCCCTCCGGAGGCTCTGGGAACTCCATATATTTT

v_call: TRBV11-3
j_call: TRBJ1-4
d_call: -
clone_size: -
cdr3_aa: CASSFVREKLFF
cdr3_nt: TGTGCCAGCAGCTTTGTGCGTGAAAAACTGTTTTTT

v_call: TRBV27
j_call: TRBJ1-5
d_call: -
clone_size: -
cdr3_aa: CASSASSGMKYNQPQHF
cdr3_nt: TGTGCCAGCAGTGCCTCTAGCGGGATGAAGTACAATCAGCCCCAGCATTTT

v_call: TRBV6-5
j_call: TRBJ2-7
d_call: -
clone_size: once
cdr3_aa: CAGSYSGSNYEQYF
cdr3_nt: TGTGCCGGCAGCTACTCCGGCTCTAATTACGAGCAGTACTTC

v_call: TRBV6-5
j_call: TRBJ2-7
d_call: -
clone_size: many
cdr3_aa: CASSYGQGGHREQYF
cdr3_nt: TGTGCCAGCAGTTACGGGCAGGGTGGCCATCGAGAGCAGTACTTC

v_call: TRBV6-4
j_call: TRBJ2-2
d_call: -
clone_size: -
cdr3_aa: CASINQGGTNTGELFF
cdr3_nt: TGTGCCAGCATCAACCAGGGGGGTACGAACACCGGGGAGCTGTTTTTT

v_call: TRBV6-4
j_call: TRBJ1-5
d_call: TRBD1
clone_size: -
cdr3_aa: CASSDVRGNTQPQHF
cdr3_nt: TGTGCCAGCAGTGACGTCAGGGGGAACACTCAGCCCCAGCATTTT

v_call: TRBV19
j_call: TRBJ1-4
d_call: -
clone_size: many
cdr3_aa: CASTQQALNEKLFF
cdr3_nt: TGTGCCAGTACCCAACAGGCCCTTAATGAAAAACTGTTTTTT

v_call: TRBV24-1
j_call: TRBJ1-2
d_call: TRBD1
clone_size: -
cdr3_aa: CATSDLGQGDYGYTF
cdr3_nt: TGTGCCACCAGTGACCTTGGACAGGGGGACTATGGCTACACCTTC

v_call: TRBV20-1
j_call: TRBJ2-5
d_call: -
clone_size: -
cdr3_aa: CSARDRAGQETQYF
cdr3_nt: TGCAGTGCTAGAGATCGCGCGGGGCAAGAGACCCAGTACTTC